A single TCR beta chain is shown here with its context. As yet, its antigen is unknown. The entry originates in a study of OX40 agonist ivuxolimab in advanced cancers. Background on the study: Intravenous ivuxolimab was administered to patients every 2 weeks at 0.01 to 10 mg/kg. Study findings and constraints: There was clonal expansion of CD4+ and CD8+ blood T cells by week 6 at 0.1 to 3.0 mg/kg.

Libraries were prepared by immunoSEQ multiplex PCR; TCRdb keeps only in-frame clonotypes and omits some of them. The sample lists roughly 80,000 clones, roughly 84% occurring once. Trimming shortened V by 10 bases and J by 4 bases, and 8 bases separated the two germline ends. The CDR3 extends over 11 amino acids. Germline assignment: CDR1 MRHNA and CDR2 SNTAGT. The sequence was collected from an adult with an advanced solid tumor such as melanoma, head and neck, liver or kidney cancer. V is TRBV6-4 and J is TRBJ1-3, with D unclear. The source was CD4+ or CD8+ T cells sorted from blood, collected in a trial of the OX40 agonist ivuxolimab. The CDR3 DNA reads as TGTGCCACCTCGCTCGGAAACACCATATATTTT. Translating gives CATSLGNTIYF.